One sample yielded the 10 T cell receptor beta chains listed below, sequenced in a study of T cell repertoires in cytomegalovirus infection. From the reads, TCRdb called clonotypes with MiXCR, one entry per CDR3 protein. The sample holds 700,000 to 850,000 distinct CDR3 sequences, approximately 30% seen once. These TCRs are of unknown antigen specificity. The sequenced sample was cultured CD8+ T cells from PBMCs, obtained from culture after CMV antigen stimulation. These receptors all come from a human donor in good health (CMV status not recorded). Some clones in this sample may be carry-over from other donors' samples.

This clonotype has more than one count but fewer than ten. The CDR3 loop is CASDSHEQFF. The CDR3 nucleotides are TGTGCCTCAGACTCGCATGAGCAGTTCTTC. This chain joins TRBV12-3 or TRBV12-4 and TRBJ2-1; D is uncertain. V was trimmed by 11 bases and J by 8 bases, leaving 10 bases between them. This CDR3 is built from 10 residues.

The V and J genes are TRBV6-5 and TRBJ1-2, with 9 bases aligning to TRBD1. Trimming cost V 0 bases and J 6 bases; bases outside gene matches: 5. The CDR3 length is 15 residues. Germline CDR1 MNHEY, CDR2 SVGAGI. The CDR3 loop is CASSYSPRTGDGYTF. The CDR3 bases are TGTGCCAGCAGTTACTCGCCGCGGACAGGGGATGGCTACACCTTC.

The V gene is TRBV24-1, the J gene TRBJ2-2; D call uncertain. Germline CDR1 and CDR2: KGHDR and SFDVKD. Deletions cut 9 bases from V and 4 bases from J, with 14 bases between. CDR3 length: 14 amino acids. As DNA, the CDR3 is TGTGCCACCCTCGGGCGCGTAGGCACCGGGGAGCTGTTTTTT. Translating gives CATLGRVGTGELFF.

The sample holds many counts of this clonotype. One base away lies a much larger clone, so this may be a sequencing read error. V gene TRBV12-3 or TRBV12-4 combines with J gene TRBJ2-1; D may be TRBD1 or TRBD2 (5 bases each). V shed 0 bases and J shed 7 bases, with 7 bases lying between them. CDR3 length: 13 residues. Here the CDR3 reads CASSLAGVNEQFF. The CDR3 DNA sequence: TGTGCCAGCAGTTTAGCGGGGGTAAATGAGCAGTTCTTC.

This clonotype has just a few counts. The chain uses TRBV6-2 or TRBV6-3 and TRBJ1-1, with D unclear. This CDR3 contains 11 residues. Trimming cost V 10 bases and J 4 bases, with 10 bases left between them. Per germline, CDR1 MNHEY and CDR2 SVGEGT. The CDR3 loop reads CATGVGTEAFF. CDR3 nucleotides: TGTGCCACTGGGGTGGGCACTGAAGCTTTCTTT.

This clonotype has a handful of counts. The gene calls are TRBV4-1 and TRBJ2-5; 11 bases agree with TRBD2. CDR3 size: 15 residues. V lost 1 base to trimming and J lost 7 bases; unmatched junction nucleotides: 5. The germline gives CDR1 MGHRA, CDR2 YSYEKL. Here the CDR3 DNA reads TGCGCCAGCAGCCAAGGGTCGACTAGCGGGGCGACCCAGTACTTC. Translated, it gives CASSQGSTSGATQYF.

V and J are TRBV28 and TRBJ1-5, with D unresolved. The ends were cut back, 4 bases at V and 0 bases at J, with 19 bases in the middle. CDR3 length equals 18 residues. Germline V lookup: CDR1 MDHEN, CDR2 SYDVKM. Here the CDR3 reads CASSSQVWDRLSNQPQHF. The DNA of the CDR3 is TGTGCCAGCAGTTCCCAGGTCTGGGATAGGCTTAGCAATCAGCCCCAGCATTTT.

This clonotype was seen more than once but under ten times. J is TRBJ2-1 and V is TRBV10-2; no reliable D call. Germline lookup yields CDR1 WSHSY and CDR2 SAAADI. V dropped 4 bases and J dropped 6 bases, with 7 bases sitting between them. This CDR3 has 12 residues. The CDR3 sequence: CASSAATNEQFF. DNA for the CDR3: TGCGCCAGCAGTGCGGCTACCAATGAGCAGTTCTTC.

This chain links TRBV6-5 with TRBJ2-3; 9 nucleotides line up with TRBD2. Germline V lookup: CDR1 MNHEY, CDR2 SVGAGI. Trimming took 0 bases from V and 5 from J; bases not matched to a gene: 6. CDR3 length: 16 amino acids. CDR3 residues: CASSYSWTSAVDTQYF. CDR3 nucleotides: TGTGCCAGCAGTTACTCCTGGACTAGCGCAGTAGATACGCAGTATTTT.

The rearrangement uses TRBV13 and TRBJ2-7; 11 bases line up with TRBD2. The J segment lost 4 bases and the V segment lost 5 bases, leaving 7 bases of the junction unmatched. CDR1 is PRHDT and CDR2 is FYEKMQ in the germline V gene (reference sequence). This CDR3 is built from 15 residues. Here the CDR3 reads CASSQGTSGLYEQYV. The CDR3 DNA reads TGTGCCAGCAGCCAAGGGACTAGCGGACTGTACGAGCAGTACGTC.